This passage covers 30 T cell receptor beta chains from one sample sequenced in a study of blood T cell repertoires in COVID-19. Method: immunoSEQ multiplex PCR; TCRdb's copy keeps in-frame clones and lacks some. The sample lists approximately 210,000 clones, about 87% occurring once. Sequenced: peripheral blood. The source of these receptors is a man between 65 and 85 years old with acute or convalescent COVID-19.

CDR3 coding DNA: TGTGCCAGCAGCTTGACTGGATCGGCCGCGAGGACAGGGGATGGCTACACCTTC. This gives the protein CASSLTGSAARTGDGYTF. The chain joins TRBV5-6 to TRBJ1-2; TRBD1 aligns across 9 bases. Trimming removed 1 base from V and 6 bases from J; junction bases left unmatched: 16. CDR3 length: 18 amino acids. Germline V lookup: CDR1 SGHDT, CDR2 YYEEEE.

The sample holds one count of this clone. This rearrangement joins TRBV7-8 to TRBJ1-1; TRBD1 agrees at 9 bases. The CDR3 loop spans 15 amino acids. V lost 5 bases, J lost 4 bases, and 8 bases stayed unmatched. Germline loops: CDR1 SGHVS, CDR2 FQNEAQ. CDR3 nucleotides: TGTGCCAGCAGCCTGGGACAGGGATCGACCACTGAAGCTTTCTTT. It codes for CASSLGQGSTTEAFF.

The CDR3 DNA sequence: TGTGCCAGCAGACGACAGGGTTCCGTCAACGAGCAGTACTTC. Translated: CASRRQGSVNEQYF. The chain is built from TRBV28 and TRBJ2-7; TRBD1 aligns across 7 bases. This CDR3 has 14 amino acids. CDR1 is MDHEN and CDR2 is SYDVKM in the germline V gene. The trim removed 6 bases at V and 5 bases at J, leaving 10 bases unmatched.

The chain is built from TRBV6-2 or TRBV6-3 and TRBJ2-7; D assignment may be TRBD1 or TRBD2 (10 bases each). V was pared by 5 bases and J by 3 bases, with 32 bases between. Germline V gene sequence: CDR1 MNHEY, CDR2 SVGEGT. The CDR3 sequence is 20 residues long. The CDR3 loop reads CASSARQGASGRGSGYEQYF. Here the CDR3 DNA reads TGTGCCAGCAGTGCAAGACAGGGGGCTAGCGGGAGAGGTTCGGGCTACGAGCAGTACTTC.

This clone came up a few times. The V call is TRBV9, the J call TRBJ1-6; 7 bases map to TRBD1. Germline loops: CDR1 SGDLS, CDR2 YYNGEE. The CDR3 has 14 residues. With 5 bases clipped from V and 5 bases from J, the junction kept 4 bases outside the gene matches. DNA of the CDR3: TGTGCCAGCAGTGAGGACAGGCATAATTCACCCCTCCACTTT. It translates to CASSEDRHNSPLHF.

The CDR3 protein is CASSQGGGEETQYF. The CDR3 DNA sequence: TGCGCCAGCAGCCAAGGTGGAGGGGAAGAGACCCAGTACTTC. The chain links TRBV4-1 to TRBJ2-5, with D possibly being TRBD2 (6 bases). The germline V gene has CDR1 MGHRA and CDR2 YSYEKL. The CDR3 runs to 14 residues. Trimming pared 1 base from V and 3 bases from J, leaving 9 bases between.

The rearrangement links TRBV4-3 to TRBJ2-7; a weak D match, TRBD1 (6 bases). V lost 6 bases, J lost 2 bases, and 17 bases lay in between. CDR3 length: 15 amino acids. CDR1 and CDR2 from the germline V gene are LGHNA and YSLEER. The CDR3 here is CASSWGLQGTYEQYF. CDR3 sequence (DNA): TGCGCCAGCAGTTGGGGGCTACAGGGTACCTACGAGCAGTACTTC.

CDR3: CASSDPGSLYEQYF. CDR3 bases: TGTGCCAGCAGCGACCCGGGATCCCTCTACGAGCAGTACTTC. The chain uses TRBV5-8 and TRBJ2-7; D may be TRBD2 (5 bases). Germline V gene sequence: CDR1 SGHTS, CDR2 YDEGEE. V was trimmed by 4 bases and J by 3 bases, leaving 14 bases between them. The CDR3 consists of 14 residues.

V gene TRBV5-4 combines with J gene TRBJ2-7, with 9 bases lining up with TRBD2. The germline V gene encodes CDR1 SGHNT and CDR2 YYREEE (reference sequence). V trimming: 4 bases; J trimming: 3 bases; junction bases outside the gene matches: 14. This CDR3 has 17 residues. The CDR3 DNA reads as TGTGCCAGCAGCCTTTGGCTGACTAGCGGAGCTCTCTACGAGCAGTACTTC. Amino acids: CASSLWLTSGALYEQYF.

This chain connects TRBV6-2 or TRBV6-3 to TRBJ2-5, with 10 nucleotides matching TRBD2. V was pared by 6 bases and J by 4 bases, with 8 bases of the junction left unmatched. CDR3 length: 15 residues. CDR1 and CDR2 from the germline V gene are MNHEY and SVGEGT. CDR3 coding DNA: TGTGCCAGCAGCCCCCTAGCGGGAGACTCAGAGACCCAGTACTTC. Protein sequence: CASSPLAGDSETQYF.

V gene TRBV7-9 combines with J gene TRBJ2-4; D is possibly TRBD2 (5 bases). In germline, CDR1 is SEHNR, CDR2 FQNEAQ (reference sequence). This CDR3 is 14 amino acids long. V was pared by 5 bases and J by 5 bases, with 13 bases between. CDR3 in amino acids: CASSPGGAENIQYF. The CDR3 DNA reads TGTGCCAGCAGCCCAGGAGGAGCGGAAAACATTCAGTACTTC. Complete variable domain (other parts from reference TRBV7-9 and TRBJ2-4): DTGVSQNPRHKITKRGQNVTFRCDPISEHNRLYWYRQTLGQGPEFLTYFQNEAQLEKSRLLSDRFSAERPKGSFSTLEIQRTEQGDSAMYLCASSPGGAENIQYFGAGTRLSVL.

CDR3 in DNA: TGCAGCGTCGTACGGGCACAGGGAAGCACAGATACGCAGTATTTT. This translates into CSVVRAQGSTDTQYF. The J gene is TRBJ2-3, the V gene TRBV29-1, with D possibly matching TRBD1 (6 bases). Looked up from germline, CDR1 is SQVTM and CDR2 is ANQGSEA. The V end lost 6 bases, the J end lost 0 bases, and 16 bases lay between the germline ends. The CDR3 contains 15 residues.

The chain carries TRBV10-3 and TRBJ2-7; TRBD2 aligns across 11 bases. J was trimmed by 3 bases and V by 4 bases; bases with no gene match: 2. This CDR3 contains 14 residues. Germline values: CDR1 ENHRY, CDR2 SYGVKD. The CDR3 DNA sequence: TGTGCCATCAGTGCGACTAGCGGGAACTACGAGCAGTACTTC. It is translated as CAISATSGNYEQYF.

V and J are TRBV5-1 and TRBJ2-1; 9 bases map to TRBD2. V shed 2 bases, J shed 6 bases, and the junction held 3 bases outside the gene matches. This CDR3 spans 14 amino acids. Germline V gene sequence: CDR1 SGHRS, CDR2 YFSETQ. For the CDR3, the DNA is TGCGCCAGCAGCTTTAAAGCGGGGGGCAATGAGCAGTTCTTC. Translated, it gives CASSFKAGGNEQFF.

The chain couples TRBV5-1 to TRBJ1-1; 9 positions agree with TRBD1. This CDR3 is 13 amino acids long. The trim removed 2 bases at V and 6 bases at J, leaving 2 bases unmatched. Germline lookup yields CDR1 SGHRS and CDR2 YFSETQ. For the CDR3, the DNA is TGCGCCAGCAGCTTTACAGGGGGCGCTGAAGCTTTCTTT. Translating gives CASSFTGGAEAFF. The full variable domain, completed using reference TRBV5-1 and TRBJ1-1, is KAGVTQTPRYLIKTRGQQVTLSCSPISGHRSVSWYQQTPGQGLQFLFEYFSETQRNKGNFPGRFSGRQFSNSRSEMNVSTLELGDSALYLCASSFTGGAEAFFGQGTRLTVV.

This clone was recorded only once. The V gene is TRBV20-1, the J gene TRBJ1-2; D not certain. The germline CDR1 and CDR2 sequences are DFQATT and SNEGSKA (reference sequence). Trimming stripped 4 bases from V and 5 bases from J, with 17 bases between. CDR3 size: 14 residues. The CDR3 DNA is TGCAGTGCTATTGACACGGGAAAAATATATGGCTACACCTTC. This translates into CSAIDTGKIYGYTF.

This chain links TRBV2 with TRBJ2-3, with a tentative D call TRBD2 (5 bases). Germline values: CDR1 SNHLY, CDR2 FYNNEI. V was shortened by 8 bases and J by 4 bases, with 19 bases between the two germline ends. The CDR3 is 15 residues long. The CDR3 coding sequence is TGTGCCAGCGGATTCGGGATTCCTTATGCAGATACGCAGTATTTT. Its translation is CASGFGIPYADTQYF.

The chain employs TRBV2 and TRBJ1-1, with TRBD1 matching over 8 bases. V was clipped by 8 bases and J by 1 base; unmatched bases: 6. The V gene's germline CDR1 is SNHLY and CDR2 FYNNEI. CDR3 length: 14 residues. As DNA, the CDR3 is TGTGCCAGCGGACTCACAGGGGGGAACACTGAAGCTTTCTTT. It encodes CASGLTGGNTEAFF.

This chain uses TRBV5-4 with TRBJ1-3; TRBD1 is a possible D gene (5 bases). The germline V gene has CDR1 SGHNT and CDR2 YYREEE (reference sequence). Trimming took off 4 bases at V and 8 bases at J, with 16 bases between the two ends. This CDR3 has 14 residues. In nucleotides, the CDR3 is TGTGCCAGCAGCGCAACAGGCGGCGGGGACACCATATATTTT. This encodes CASSATGGGDTIYF.

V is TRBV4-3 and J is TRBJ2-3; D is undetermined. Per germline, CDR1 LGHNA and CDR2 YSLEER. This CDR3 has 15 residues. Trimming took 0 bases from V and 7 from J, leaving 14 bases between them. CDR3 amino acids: CASSQELLSFNTQYF. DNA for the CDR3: TGCGCCAGCAGCCAAGAGCTCCTGAGTTTTAATACGCAGTATTTT.

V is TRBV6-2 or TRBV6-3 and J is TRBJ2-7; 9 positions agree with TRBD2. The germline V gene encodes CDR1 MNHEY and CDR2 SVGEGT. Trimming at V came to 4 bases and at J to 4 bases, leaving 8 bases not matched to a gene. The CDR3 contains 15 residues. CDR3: CASSSLAGSVYEQYF. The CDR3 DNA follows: TGTGCCAGCAGTTCTCTAGCGGGAAGTGTGTACGAGCAGTACTTC.

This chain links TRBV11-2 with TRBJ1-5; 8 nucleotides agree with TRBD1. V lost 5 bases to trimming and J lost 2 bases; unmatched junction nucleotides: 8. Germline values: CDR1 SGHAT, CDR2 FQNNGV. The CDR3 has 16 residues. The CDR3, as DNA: TGTGCCAGCAGCCCTAGAGCGGACAGGGGCAATCAGCCCCAGCATTTT. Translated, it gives CASSPRADRGNQPQHF.

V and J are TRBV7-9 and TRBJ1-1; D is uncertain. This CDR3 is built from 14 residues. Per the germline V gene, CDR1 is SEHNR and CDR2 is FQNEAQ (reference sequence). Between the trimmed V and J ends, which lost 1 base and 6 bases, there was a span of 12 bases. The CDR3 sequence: CASSLGARRAEAFF. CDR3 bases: TGTGCCAGCAGCTTAGGGGCTCGGCGAGCTGAAGCTTTCTTT. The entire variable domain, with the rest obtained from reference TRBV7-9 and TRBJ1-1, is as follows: DTGVSQNPRHKITKRGQNVTFRCDPISEHNRLYWYRQTLGQGPEFLTYFQNEAQLEKSRLLSDRFSAERPKGSFSTLEIQRTEQGDSAMYLCASSLGARRAEAFFGQGTRLTVV.

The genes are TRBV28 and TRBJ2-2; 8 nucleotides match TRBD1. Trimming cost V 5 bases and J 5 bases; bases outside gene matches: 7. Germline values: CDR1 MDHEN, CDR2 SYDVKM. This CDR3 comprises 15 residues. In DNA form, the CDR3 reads TGTGCCAGCAGTCCCTGGGACAGGAGAACCGGGGAGCTGTTTTTT. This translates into CASSPWDRRTGELFF.

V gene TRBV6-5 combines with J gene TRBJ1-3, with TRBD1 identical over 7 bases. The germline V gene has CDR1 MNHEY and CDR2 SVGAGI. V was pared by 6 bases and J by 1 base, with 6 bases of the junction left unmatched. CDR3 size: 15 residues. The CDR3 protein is CASSRTGTSGNTIYF. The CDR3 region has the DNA TGTGCCAGCAGCAGGACAGGCACTTCTGGAAACACCATATATTTT.

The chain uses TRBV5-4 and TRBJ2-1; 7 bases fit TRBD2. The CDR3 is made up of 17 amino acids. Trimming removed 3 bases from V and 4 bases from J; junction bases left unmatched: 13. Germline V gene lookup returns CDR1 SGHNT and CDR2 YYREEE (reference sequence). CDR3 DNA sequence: TGTGCCAGCAGCTCTGCCCAAGCGGGAAGTGTTTACAATGAGCAGTTCTTC. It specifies CASSSAQAGSVYNEQFF.

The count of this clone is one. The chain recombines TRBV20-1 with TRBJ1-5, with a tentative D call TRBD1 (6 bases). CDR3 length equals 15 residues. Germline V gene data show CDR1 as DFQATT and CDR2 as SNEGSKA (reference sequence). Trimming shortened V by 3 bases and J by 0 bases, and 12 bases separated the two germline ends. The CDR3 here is CSASPQGYSNQPQHF. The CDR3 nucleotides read TGCAGTGCTAGTCCCCAGGGGTATAGCAATCAGCCCCAGCATTTT.

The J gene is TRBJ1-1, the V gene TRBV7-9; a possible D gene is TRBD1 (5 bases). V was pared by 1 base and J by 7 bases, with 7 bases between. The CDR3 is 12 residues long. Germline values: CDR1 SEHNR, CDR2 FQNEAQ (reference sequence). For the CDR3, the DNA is TGTGCCAGCAGCTTAGAGACAGTTGAAGCTTTCTTT. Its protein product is CASSLETVEAFF.

The CDR3 sequence: CASSFDATGVYYGYTF. The CDR3 bases are TGTGCCAGCAGTTTCGATGCGACAGGGGTTTACTATGGCTACACCTTC. The chain recombines TRBV6-5 with TRBJ1-2; 8 nucleotides match TRBD1. CDR1 is MNHEY and CDR2 is SVGAGI in the germline V gene. V lost 4 bases and J lost 3; bases outside the gene matches: 10. This CDR3 contains 16 residues.

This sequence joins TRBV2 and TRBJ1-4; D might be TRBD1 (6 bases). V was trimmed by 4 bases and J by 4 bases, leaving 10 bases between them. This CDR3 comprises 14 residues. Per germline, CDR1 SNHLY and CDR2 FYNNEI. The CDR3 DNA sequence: TGTGCCAGCAGTGGAGGGACAAGTAATGAAAAACTGTTTTTT. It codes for CASSGGTSNEKLFF. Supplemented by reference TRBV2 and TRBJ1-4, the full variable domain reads EPEVTQTPSHQVTQMGQEVILRCVPISNHLYFYWYRQILGQKVEFLVSFYNNEISEKSEIFDDQFSVERPDGSNFTLKIRSTKLEDSAMYFCASSGGTSNEKLFFGSGTQLSVL.